These 30 T cell receptor beta chains were all obtained from the same sample, sequenced in a study of blood T cell repertoires in COVID-19. Libraries were prepared by immunoSEQ multiplex PCR; TCRdb keeps only in-frame clonotypes and omits some of them. This table holds about 280,000 clones, 70% to 90% found once. The sample taken for sequencing was peripheral blood. These receptors were collected from a woman in her 70s with acute or convalescent COVID-19.

The chain is built from TRBV20-1 and TRBJ2-5; D possibly corresponds to TRBD1 (6 bases). Trimming took off 4 bases at V and 6 bases at J, with 9 bases between the two ends. There are 11 residues in the CDR3. Germline loops: CDR1 DFQATT, CDR2 SNEGSKA (reference sequence). The CDR3 loop is CSATGEKTQYF. CDR3 coding DNA: TGCAGTGCTACAGGGGAAAAGACCCAGTACTTC.

This clone occurred once. The sample carries other DNA sequences with the same CDR3. The CDR3 here is CASRTGTDTQYF. In DNA, the CDR3 is TGTGCCAGCAGGACAGGCACAGATACGCAGTATTTT. This chain links TRBV27 with TRBJ2-3; tentative D call: TRBD1 (5 bases). Per the germline V gene, CDR1 is MNHEY and CDR2 is SMNVEV (reference sequence). V lost 6 bases and J lost 1, with 5 bases in between. CDR3 length: 12 amino acids.

The chain employs TRBV7-3 and TRBJ2-1, with 8 nucleotides matching TRBD2. The CDR3 contains 15 residues. Germline V gene data show CDR1 as SGHTA and CDR2 as FQGTGA. The V gene end was trimmed by 4 bases and the J gene end by 7 bases; junction bases not matched to a gene: 9. In DNA form, the CDR3 reads TGTGCCAGCAGCTCAGGCGGGGGGCCCCCGAATGAGCAGTTCTTC. This gives the protein CASSSGGGPPNEQFF.

This chain joins TRBV6-1 and TRBJ1-5; a possible D gene is TRBD1 (5 bases). The germline V gene has CDR1 MNHNS and CDR2 SASEGT. The CDR3 spans 17 residues. Trimming took 2 bases from V and 5 from J, leaving 19 bases between them. The CDR3 is CASSESPGSRVDQPQHF. The CDR3 bases are TGTGCCAGCAGTGAATCTCCAGGGTCAAGGGTAGATCAGCCCCAGCATTTT.

The chain uses TRBV4-1 and TRBJ1-5; tentative D call: TRBD1 (5 bases). CDR3 length: 16 residues. Trimming removed 0 bases at V and 3 bases at J, with 12 bases between. Germline V gene lookup returns CDR1 MGHRA and CDR2 YSYEKL. This CDR3 reads CASSQEGGPNNQPQHF. The CDR3, as DNA: TGCGCCAGCAGCCAAGAGGGGGGACCCAACAATCAGCCCCAGCATTTT.

Notes on this clone: This specimen includes other DNA sequences encoding the same CDR3. V is TRBV27 and J is TRBJ1-2; TRBD1 might be the D (6 bases). The germline V and J ends were trimmed by 3 bases and 1 base, with 6 bases remaining between them. CDR3 length: 13 residues. CDR1 and CDR2 (germline): MNHEY, SMNVEV (reference sequence). CDR3 loop: CASSFRGNYGYTF. DNA of the CDR3: TGTGCCAGCAGTTTCAGGGGTAACTATGGCTACACCTTC.

This chain connects TRBV6-6 to TRBJ2-3; D is undetermined. The germline V gene encodes CDR1 MNHNY and CDR2 SVGAGI (reference sequence). The V and J ends lost 6 bases and 6 bases respectively, with 10 bases between them. The CDR3 is 12 amino acids. Here the CDR3 DNA reads TGTGCCAGCAGCCGCCGGTCGGATACGCAGTATTTT. This gives the protein CASSRRSDTQYF.

This clone was found once. The V gene is TRBV3-1 (or the pseudogene TRBV3-2), the J gene TRBJ2-5, with D perhaps matching TRBD1 (7 bases). Trimming left V 3 bases short and J 2 bases short, with 16 bases between. This CDR3 contains 16 residues. Germline assignment: CDR1 LGHDT and CDR2 YNNKEL (reference sequence). The CDR3 here is CASSHQGGNRQETQYF. CDR3 in DNA: TGTGCCAGCAGCCATCAGGGGGGAAACCGTCAAGAGACCCAGTACTTC.

V and J are TRBV6-1 and TRBJ1-4, with D uncertain. The germline V and J ends were trimmed by 2 bases and 11 bases, with 15 bases remaining between them. Germline-derived CDR1 and CDR2 are MNHNS and SASEGT. This CDR3 region has 14 residues. CDR3 loop: CASSESGNFGKLFF. Here the CDR3 DNA reads TGTGCCAGCAGTGAATCCGGGAATTTCGGGAAACTGTTTTTT.

J is TRBJ1-2 and V is TRBV5-6; D is ambiguous. Trimming removed 0 bases at V and 2 bases at J, with 8 bases between. Germline V gene data show CDR1 as SGHDT and CDR2 as YYEEEE. CDR3 length: 14 amino acids. The CDR3 here is CASSLGQLNYGYTF. The CDR3 DNA sequence: TGTGCCAGCAGCTTGGGTCAGTTGAACTATGGCTACACCTTC.

The rearrangement uses TRBV11-2 and TRBJ1-2, with D maybe TRBD1 (6 bases). Trimming took off 6 bases at V and 1 base at J, with 21 bases between the two ends. This CDR3 spans 17 amino acids. Germline lookup yields CDR1 SGHAT and CDR2 FQNNGV. The CDR3 sequence is CASRSLRRAGDNYGYTF. CDR3 sequence (DNA): TGTGCCAGCAGGTCACTCCGAAGGGCAGGGGATAACTATGGCTACACCTTC.

The V and J genes are TRBV5-5 and TRBJ2-5; D is unclear. The CDR3 runs 14 residues. With 0 bases removed from V and 5 bases from J, the gap between germline ends came to 11 bases. From germline, CDR1 is SGHKS and CDR2 YYEKEE (reference sequence). This chain's CDR3 is CASSLEAGWETQYF. The CDR3 DNA reads TGTGCCAGCAGCTTGGAGGCAGGCTGGGAGACCCAGTACTTC.

This clone was recorded once. This chain links TRBV20-1 with TRBJ2-5; no clear D. CDR1 and CDR2 from the germline V gene are DFQATT and SNEGSKA (reference sequence). The CDR3 has 12 residues. V lost 3 bases and J 2 bases, leaving 7 bases between the germline ends. The CDR3 DNA reads TGCAGTGCTAGTCAACAGCAAGAGACCCAGTACTTC. Its protein product is CSASQQQETQYF.

The chain uses TRBV29-1 and TRBJ2-3, with D maybe TRBD2 (7 bases). The CDR3 runs to 15 residues. Germline V gene sequence: CDR1 SQVTM, CDR2 ANQGSEA. Trimming removed 5 bases at V and 2 bases at J, with 17 bases between. CDR3 nucleotide sequence: TGCAGCGTTCTACTAGCGCGGGGGCACACAGATACGCAGTATTTT. Residues: CSVLLARGHTDTQYF.

This chain joins TRBV5-1 and TRBJ2-1; TRBD2 matches 11 bases. The J segment lost 4 bases and the V segment lost 0 bases, leaving 3 bases of the junction unmatched. The CDR3 runs to 16 residues. Germline values: CDR1 SGHRS, CDR2 YFSETQ. CDR3 coding DNA: TGCGCCAGCAGCTTGGAAACTAGCGGGGGTTACAATGAGCAGTTCTTC. Its translation: CASSLETSGGYNEQFF.

V usage is TRBV4-1 and J usage is TRBJ2-6, with D tentatively TRBD1 (5 bases). V was trimmed by 4 bases and J by 0 bases, leaving 16 bases between them. Germline loops: CDR1 MGHRA, CDR2 YSYEKL. This CDR3 spans 18 amino acids. CDR3: CASSLSTPQGSGANVLTF. CDR3 nucleotide sequence: TGCGCCAGCAGCCTCTCAACCCCTCAGGGCTCTGGGGCCAACGTCCTGACTTTC.

The chain recombines TRBV6-5 with TRBJ2-7; 7 bases map to TRBD1. There are 13 residues in the CDR3. V was pared by 7 bases and J by 1 base, with 4 bases of the junction left unmatched. Germline V gene lookup returns CDR1 MNHEY and CDR2 SVGAGI. CDR3: CASKRQGSYEQYF. CDR3 coding DNA: TGTGCCAGCAAGAGACAGGGTTCCTACGAGCAGTACTTC.

The V and J genes are TRBV7-3 and TRBJ2-4; tentative D call: TRBD1 (6 bases). V lost 5 bases to trimming and J lost 5 bases, with 13 bases between them. The germline CDR1 and CDR2 sequences are SGHTA and FQGTGA. The CDR3 sequence is 14 residues long. CDR3 nucleotide sequence: TGTGCCAGCAGCCCGGACAGCTACCAAAACATTCAGTACTTC. As protein: CASSPDSYQNIQYF.

This clone has only one observation. The J gene is TRBJ1-2, the V gene TRBV5-1; tentatively, D is TRBD1 (5 bases). Germline assignment: CDR1 SGHRS and CDR2 YFSETQ. Between the trimmed V and J ends, which lost 1 base and 6 bases, there was a span of 16 bases. The CDR3 consists of 15 residues. The CDR3 loop reads CASSLRGWGVDGYTF. CDR3 DNA sequence: TGCGCCAGCAGCTTGCGGGGATGGGGGGTCGATGGCTACACCTTC. The full variable domain, in which reference TRBV5-1 and TRBJ1-2 provide the parts outside the CDR3, is KAGVTQTPRYLIKTRGQQVTLSCSPISGHRSVSWYQQTPGQGLQFLFEYFSETQRNKGNFPGRFSGRQFSNSRSEMNVSTLELGDSALYLCASSLRGWGVDGYTFGSGTRLTVV.

The chain carries TRBV7-9 and TRBJ2-7; 8 bases are shared with TRBD1. The CDR3 is made up of 14 amino acids. CDR1 and CDR2 (germline): SEHNR, FQNEAQ (reference sequence). V shed 5 bases, J shed 5 bases, and the junction held 8 bases outside the gene matches. This CDR3 reads CASSPTGVSHEQYF. CDR3 nucleotides: TGTGCCAGCAGCCCGACAGGGGTTTCCCACGAGCAGTACTTC.

The chain employs TRBV7-6 and TRBJ2-7; possibly TRBD1 for D (6 bases). This CDR3 region has 16 residues. Germline V gives CDR1 SGHVS, CDR2 FNYEAQ. Trimming took 2 bases from V and 6 from J, leaving 20 bases between them. CDR3 DNA: TGTGCCAGCAGCTTAAGGGAGAAGGGGGAAGGAGCCGAGCAGTACTTC. Translated, it gives CASSLREKGEGAEQYF. Complete variable domain (other parts from reference TRBV7-6 and TRBJ2-7): GAGVSQSPRYKVTKRGQDVALRCDPISGHVSLYWYRQALGQGPEFLTYFNYEAQQDKSGLPNDRFSAERPEGSISTLTIQRTEQRDSAMYRCASSLREKGEGAEQYFGPGTRLTVT.

This chain uses TRBV7-8 with TRBJ2-7; D may be TRBD2 (6 bases). The CDR3 is made up of 18 amino acids. V was shortened by 5 bases and J by 2 bases, with 25 bases between the two germline ends. Germline V gives CDR1 SGHVS, CDR2 FQNEAQ. The CDR3 sequence is CASSRSKLGGTLPYEQYF. The CDR3 DNA reads TGTGCCAGCAGCCGATCGAAGCTTGGCGGGACGTTGCCCTACGAGCAGTACTTC. The full variable domain, rest sourced from reference TRBV7-8 and TRBJ2-7, is GAGVSQSPRYKVAKRGQDVALRCDPISGHVSLFWYQQALGQGPEFLTYFQNEAQLDKSGLPSDRFFAERPEGSVSTLKIQRTQQEDSAVYLCASSRSKLGGTLPYEQYFGPGTRLTVT.

This chain connects TRBV4-2 to TRBJ2-3, with 12 bases matching TRBD2. Germline assignment: CDR1 LGHNA and CDR2 YNFKEQ. The CDR3 covers 19 residues. After removal of 0 bases from V and 3 bases from J, the junction contained 10 bases not matched to a gene. The CDR3 nucleotides are TGTGCCAGCAGCCAAGACGGCCTAGCGGGGGGGCCTCTTACAGATACGCAGTATTTT. Translated, it gives CASSQDGLAGGPLTDTQYF.

This chain joins TRBV7-9 and TRBJ2-5, with 10 bases identical to TRBD1. The J segment lost 4 bases and the V segment lost 8 bases, leaving 7 bases of the junction unmatched. In germline, CDR1 is SEHNR, CDR2 FQNEAQ (reference sequence). The CDR3 is made up of 14 amino acids. The CDR3 loop is CASATTGGGETQYF. The CDR3 DNA follows: TGTGCCAGCGCCACGACAGGGGGCGGAGAGACCCAGTACTTC.

V and J are TRBV5-1 and TRBJ2-1, with TRBD1 matching 10 bases. With 2 bases clipped from V and 7 bases from J, the junction kept 6 bases outside the gene matches. This CDR3 has 15 residues. CDR1 and CDR2 (germline): SGHRS, YFSETQ. CDR3 amino acids: CASSFGQGEPNEQFF. For the CDR3, the DNA is TGCGCCAGCAGCTTTGGACAGGGGGAACCGAATGAGCAGTTCTTC.

This clone was counted a single time. V usage is TRBV7-9 and J usage is TRBJ1-1; D unclear. Germline V CDR1 and CDR2: SEHNR, FQNEAQ (reference sequence). The CDR3 loop spans 13 amino acids. The ends were cut back, 1 base at V and 8 bases at J, with 11 bases in the middle. The CDR3 region is CASSLVAGSEAFF. CDR3 nucleotide sequence: TGTGCCAGCAGCTTAGTTGCCGGTTCGGAAGCTTTCTTT.

The V gene is TRBV6-5, the J gene TRBJ1-5; D is perhaps TRBD1 (6 bases). The CDR3 totals 13 residues. Germline V gene lookup returns CDR1 MNHEY and CDR2 SVGAGI. Between the trimmed V and J ends, which lost 8 bases and 5 bases, there was a span of 13 bases. The CDR3 loop reads CASSQDSDQPQHF. In DNA form, the CDR3 reads TGTGCCAGCTCGCAGGACAGCGATCAGCCCCAGCATTTT.

The V call is TRBV6-6, the J call TRBJ1-2; D is possibly TRBD1 (6 bases). Germline loops: CDR1 MNHNY, CDR2 SVGAGI (reference sequence). The CDR3 is made up of 13 amino acids. V was clipped by 5 bases and J by 4 bases, with 11 bases between them. CDR3 in amino acids: CASSGTQGYGYTF. In DNA form, the CDR3 reads TGTGCCAGCAGTGGTACACAGGGCTATGGCTACACCTTC.

This sequence joins TRBV29-1 and TRBJ2-4; weak D call: TRBD2 (5 bases). The CDR3 sequence is 12 residues long. Trimming stripped 7 bases from V and 7 bases from J, with 14 bases between. Germline V gene sequence: CDR1 SQVTM, CDR2 ANQGSEA. The CDR3 sequence: CSAEGFSNIQYF. The CDR3 DNA reads as TGCAGCGCCGAGGGATTTAGCAACATTCAGTACTTC.

The rearrangement joins TRBV6-5 to TRBJ1-5; 8 nucleotides match TRBD1. The CDR3 contains 16 residues. Germline loops: CDR1 MNHEY, CDR2 SVGAGI. J was trimmed by 3 bases and V by 4 bases; bases with no gene match: 8. CDR3 sequence (DNA): TGTGCCAGCAGTTGGGCAGGGGGCAAGGTCAATCAGCCCCAGCATTTT. Its protein is CASSWAGGKVNQPQHF.